The next 7 T cell receptor beta chains were all read from a single sample in a study of HIV-infected children after antiretroviral therapy interruption. Treatment specified: PENTA 11 planned treatment interruption arm or continuous ART arm. RNA-based 3' RACE libraries used unique molecular identifiers. TCRdb fed the 3' RACE reads into MiXCR, producing one record per CDR3 protein. The sample yields fewer than 100,000 distinct CDR3 sequences, less than 7% seen once. The source was CD45RA+ CD4+ T cells from PBMCs, pooled from several time points, collected from a donor given antiretroviral therapy, either interrupted or continuous. This sample's subset: naive CD4+ CD45RA+ CD45RO- T cells. These TCRs come from a pool of human donors with HIV.

Ten or more counts support this clonotype. The V and J genes are TRBV5-6 and TRBJ2-7; 8 positions match TRBD1. CDR3 length: 14 amino acids. V lost 3 bases to trimming and J lost 4 bases; unmatched junction nucleotides: 6. From germline, CDR1 is SGHDT and CDR2 YYEEEE. The DNA of the CDR3 is TGTGCCAGCAGCTCGGGGACAGGCGGATACGAGCAGTACTTC. Its protein is CASSSGTGGYEQYF.

The chain employs TRBV5-6 and TRBJ1-5; 9 bases are shared with TRBD1. The germline CDR1 and CDR2 sequences are SGHDT and YYEEEE. CDR3 length: 15 amino acids. After removal of 0 bases from V and 3 bases from J, the junction contained 1 base not matched to a gene. The CDR3 protein is CASSLGQGVNQPQHF. For the CDR3, the DNA is TGTGCCAGCAGCTTGGGACAGGGGGTCAATCAGCCCCAGCATTTT.

This clonotype was seen a single time. This chain uses TRBV20-1 with TRBJ2-7, with D perhaps matching TRBD2 (5 bases). V lost 6 bases and J 10 bases, leaving 19 bases between the germline ends. CDR3 size: 12 residues. CDR1 is DFQATT and CDR2 is SNEGSKA in the germline V gene (reference sequence). The CDR3 loop reads CSADRRGYEQYF. The CDR3 DNA reads TGCAGTGCAGATCGAAGAGGGTATGAACAGTACTTC.

The chain employs TRBV12-3 or TRBV12-4 and TRBJ1-1; the D gene is possibly TRBD1 (6 bases). CDR3 size: 14 residues. Deletions cut 7 bases from V and 5 bases from J, with 17 bases between. The CDR3 region is CASIQGYGGTEAFF. In DNA form, the CDR3 reads TGTGCCAGCATTCAGGGGTACGGGGGGACTGAAGCTTTCTTT.

This chain uses TRBV6-1 with TRBJ2-1; a possible D gene is TRBD2 (6 bases). Looked up from germline, CDR1 is MNHNS and CDR2 is SASEGT. This CDR3 spans 14 amino acids. The ends were cut back, 5 bases at V and 5 bases at J, with 13 bases in the middle. The CDR3 DNA reads as TGTGCCAGCAGTTACCCTAGCGTGGACAATGAGCAGTTCTTC. This sequence encodes CASSYPSVDNEQFF.

This clonotype was detected only a few times. J is TRBJ1-3 and V is TRBV19, with D uncertain. CDR1 is LNHDA, CDR2 SQIVND, per germline (reference sequence). Trimming cost V 9 bases and J 0 bases, with 15 bases left between them. The CDR3 runs to 15 residues. In DNA form, the CDR3 reads TGTGCCAGCGCCGTGGCGGCGGACTCTGGAAACACCATATATTTT. Amino acid sequence: CASAVAADSGNTIYF.

This clonotype appeared many times. The chain has TRBV29-1 and TRBJ2-3; 9 bases are a match to TRBD1. CDR3 length equals 17 residues. Losses at the gene ends were 7 bases for V and 0 bases for J; bases not matched to a gene: 14. The germline V gene has CDR1 SQVTM and CDR2 ANQGSEA. The CDR3 region has the DNA TGCAGCGGCACCTGGACAGGGGAATTAATTAGCACAGATACGCAGTATTTT. Amino acid sequence: CSGTWTGELISTDTQYF.